This T cell receptor beta chain stems from a study of cytomegalovirus exposure and HLA in healthy donors. V lost 1 base to trimming and J lost 2 bases, with 16 bases between them. Germline CDR1 and CDR2: LNHDA and SQIVND (reference sequence). This CDR3 spans 17 amino acids. In the PCR, 60 Vbeta and 13 Jbeta primers were used. Using immunoSEQ multiplex PCR, the repertoire was profiled, and TCRdb retains in-frame clones only, with some absent. The data contain about 130,000 clones, over 70% of them singletons. Study-level findings and limits: Roughly uniform depth of sequencing across donors was assumed in presence/absence analyses.

As regards this clone: Its antigen is undetermined.

This rearrangement joins TRBV19 to TRBJ2-3; D is ambiguous. The sequence came from a young man in good health and CMV-seronegative. Sequencing input: PBMCs. The CDR3 DNA reads TGTGCCAGTAGTATAGGGCGGCAGACCACCCTCACAGATACGCAGTATTTT. As protein: CASSIGRQTTLTDTQYF. The full variable domain, with the rest looked up from reference TRBV19 and TRBJ2-3, is DGGITQSPKYLFRKEGQNVTLSCEQNLNHDAMYWYRQDPGQGLRLIYYSQIVNDFQKGDIAEGYSVSREKKESFPLTVTSAQKNPTAFYLCASSIGRQTTLTDTQYFGPGTRLTVL.